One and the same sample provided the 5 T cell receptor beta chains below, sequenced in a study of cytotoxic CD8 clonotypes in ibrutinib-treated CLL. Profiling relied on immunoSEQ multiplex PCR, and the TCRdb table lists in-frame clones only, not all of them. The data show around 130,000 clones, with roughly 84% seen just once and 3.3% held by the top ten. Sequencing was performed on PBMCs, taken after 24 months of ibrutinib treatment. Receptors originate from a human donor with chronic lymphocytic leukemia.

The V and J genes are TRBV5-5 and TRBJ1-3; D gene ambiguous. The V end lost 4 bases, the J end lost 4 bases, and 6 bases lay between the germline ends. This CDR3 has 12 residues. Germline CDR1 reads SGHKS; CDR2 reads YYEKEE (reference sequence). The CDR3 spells CASSPAGNTIYF. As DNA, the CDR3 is TGTGCCAGCAGCCCCGCAGGAAACACCATATATTTT.

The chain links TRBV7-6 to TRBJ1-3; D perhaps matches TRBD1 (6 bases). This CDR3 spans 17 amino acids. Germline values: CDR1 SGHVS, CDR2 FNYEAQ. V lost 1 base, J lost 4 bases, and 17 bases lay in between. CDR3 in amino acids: CASSLEAGALRGNTIYF. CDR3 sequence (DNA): TGTGCCAGCAGCTTAGAAGCAGGGGCCTTACGGGGAAACACCATATATTTT.

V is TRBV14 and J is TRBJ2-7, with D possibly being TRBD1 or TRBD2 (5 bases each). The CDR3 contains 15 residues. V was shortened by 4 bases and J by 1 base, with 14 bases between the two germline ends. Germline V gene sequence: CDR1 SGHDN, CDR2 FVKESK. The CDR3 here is CASSPPGALSYEQYF. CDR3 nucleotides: TGTGCCAGCAGCCCGCCCGGGGCACTTTCCTACGAGCAGTACTTC.

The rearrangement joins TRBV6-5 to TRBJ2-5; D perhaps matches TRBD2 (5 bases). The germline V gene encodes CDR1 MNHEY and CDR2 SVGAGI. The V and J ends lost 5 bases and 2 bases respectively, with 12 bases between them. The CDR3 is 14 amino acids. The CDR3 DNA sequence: TGTGCCAGCAGTCAACGGACTGCTCAAGAGACCCAGTACTTC. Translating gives CASSQRTAQETQYF.

CDR3 loop: CASSLGAADTQYF. DNA for the CDR3: TGTGCCAGCAGCTTGGGTGCGGCAGATACGCAGTATTTT. This chain uses TRBV11-2 with TRBJ2-3, with D unclear. The CDR3 loop spans 13 amino acids. Deletions cut 3 bases from V and 4 bases from J, with 8 bases between. Germline V gives CDR1 SGHAT, CDR2 FQNNGV.